Shown below are 15 T cell receptor beta chains from a single sample sequenced in a study of T cells in localized non-small cell lung cancer (dated by TCRdb to 2019 to 2021). The library was generated by the immunoSEQ multiplex PCR assay. TCRdb's version of the immuneACCESS table is confined to in-frame rearrangements and falls short of the full clone set. An unresolved V gene accounts for under half of the shortfall where checked; the remainder is of unknown origin. For this sample the table gives approximately 30,000 clones, of which approximately 90% were detected only once. In total, the top ten clones hold about 12% of the sample. This specimen consisted of peripheral blood mononuclear cells, obtained before any cancer treatment. The receptors derive from a female donor of 60 years or more with stage II lung adenocarcinoma.

This clone has a single count. This chain links TRBV9 with TRBJ2-7, with D possibly TRBD2 on 5 matching bases. This CDR3 has 12 amino acids. Germline assignment: CDR1 SGDLS and CDR2 YYNGEE. The V and J ends lost 0 bases and 7 bases respectively, with 8 bases between them. CDR3 in DNA: TGTGCCAGCAGCGTAGTGGAGGCGGAGCAGTACTTC. This encodes CASSVVEAEQYF.

This rearrangement joins TRBV7-2 to TRBJ2-1, with TRBD2 matching over 9 bases. Looked up from germline, CDR1 is SGHTA and CDR2 is FQGNSA. The trim removed 8 bases at V and 5 bases at J, leaving 16 bases unmatched. The CDR3 extends over 17 amino acids. CDR3 sequence: CASLLSTGAGGNNEQFF. CDR3 DNA: TGTGCCAGCCTATTATCTACGGGAGCGGGAGGTAACAATGAGCAGTTCTTC.

V is TRBV7-9 and J is TRBJ1-5; D not resolved. From germline, CDR1 is SEHNR and CDR2 FQNEAQ (reference sequence). Trimming shortened V by 0 bases and J by 0 bases, and 6 bases separated the two germline ends. This CDR3 is built from 15 residues. The CDR3 DNA is TGTGCCAGCAGCTTAGCAGGGAGTAGCAATCAGCCCCAGCATTTT. It yields the protein CASSLAGSSNQPQHF. Using reference TRBV7-9 and TRBJ1-5 for the parts outside the CDR3, the full variable domain is DTGVSQNPRHKITKRGQNVTFRCDPISEHNRLYWYRQTLGQGPEFLTYFQNEAQLEKSRLLSDRFSAERPKGSFSTLEIQRTEQGDSAMYLCASSLAGSSNQPQHFGDGTRLSIL.

V is TRBV30 and J is TRBJ1-4; unclear D gene. The germline V gene encodes CDR1 GTSNPN and CDR2 SVGIG (reference sequence). This CDR3 is 15 amino acids long. The V end was cut by 0 bases, the J end by 10 bases, with 18 bases between. The CDR3 loop is CAWSVRGRQAGKLFF. CDR3 coding DNA: TGTGCCTGGAGTGTACGAGGACGTCAGGCTGGAAAACTGTTTTTT.

This clone has more than one count but fewer than ten. The genes are TRBV28 and TRBJ1-4, with D hard to call. In germline, CDR1 is MDHEN, CDR2 SYDVKM. The CDR3 sequence is 13 residues long. Deletions cut 8 bases from V and 4 bases from J, with 11 bases between. Written as DNA, the CDR3 is TGTGCCAGCGTAGGGCAGCGTAATGAAAAACTGTTTTTT. Protein sequence: CASVGQRNEKLFF.

The gene calls are TRBV30 and TRBJ1-4; tentatively, D is TRBD1 (5 bases). The V gene's germline CDR1 is GTSNPN and CDR2 SVGIG (reference sequence). Deletions cut 4 bases from V and 13 bases from J, with 25 bases between. This CDR3 region has 15 residues. The CDR3 protein is CAWTGGVRQSTRLFF. CDR3 nucleotides: TGTGCCTGGACCGGGGGGGTCAGACAGTCGACAAGACTGTTTTTT.

The J gene is TRBJ2-1, the V gene TRBV25-1; D possibly corresponds to TRBD1 (6 bases). V shed 0 bases and J shed 12 bases, with 15 bases lying between them. CDR1 and CDR2 from the germline V gene are MGHDK and SYGVNS. This CDR3 is 14 amino acids long. DNA of the CDR3: TGTGCCAGCAGTGAATATCGGGACACGGCTGGGCAGTTCTTC. Translated: CASSEYRDTAGQFF.

V is TRBV5-1 and J is TRBJ2-6; no clear D gene. The CDR3 is 15 residues long. The germline V gene encodes CDR1 SGHRS and CDR2 YFSETQ. V lost 0 bases, J lost 1 base, and 5 bases lay in between. CDR3: CASSLARSGANVLTF. The CDR3 region has the DNA TGCGCCAGCAGCTTGGCTCGGTCTGGGGCCAACGTCCTGACTTTC.

This chain links TRBV4-3 with TRBJ1-5; D is uncertain. Germline CDR1 LGHNA, CDR2 YSLEER. The CDR3 spans 13 residues. The V and J ends lost 4 bases and 6 bases respectively, with 10 bases between them. For the CDR3, the DNA is TGCGCCAGCAGCCCCCAACCCGGTCAGCCCCAGCATTTT. Protein sequence: CASSPQPGQPQHF.

The chain employs TRBV5-6 and TRBJ1-1, with D uncertain. The V gene lost 6 bases and the J gene lost 2 bases, with 17 bases spanning the gap. In germline, CDR1 is SGHDT, CDR2 YYEEEE. The CDR3 covers 15 residues. The CDR3 nucleotides are TGTGCCAGCACACGTGTTGACCGTTTAAACACTGAAGCTTTCTTT. Translating it yields CASTRVDRLNTEAFF.

The chain carries TRBV7-2 and TRBJ1-2; no clear D gene. Trimming left V 7 bases short and J 2 bases short, with 20 bases between. CDR1 SGHTA and CDR2 FQGNSA come from the germline V gene. The CDR3 is 16 amino acids. DNA of the CDR3: TGTGCCAGCACCCCCCAAGGCCATGTCCTAAACTATGGCTACACCTTC. Translation: CASTPQGHVLNYGYTF.

The chain recombines TRBV5-6 with TRBJ2-1, with D perhaps matching TRBD2 (5 bases). V lost 2 bases and J 4 bases, leaving 16 bases between the germline ends. The CDR3 runs to 16 residues. Germline assignment: CDR1 SGHDT and CDR2 YYEEEE. The CDR3 reads CASSFSNGELYNEQFF. The CDR3 nucleotides read TGTGCCAGCAGCTTTTCCAACGGGGAATTGTACAATGAGCAGTTCTTC.

The sample holds a few counts of this clone. V gene TRBV27 combines with J gene TRBJ2-7, with TRBD2 matching over 9 bases. Germline loops: CDR1 MNHEY, CDR2 SMNVEV (reference sequence). The CDR3 covers 13 residues. With V trimmed by 3 bases and J by 11 bases, 8 bases remained unmatched. This CDR3 reads CASSFGTSSKEYF. CDR3 bases: TGTGCCAGCAGTTTTGGGACTAGCTCTAAGGAGTACTTC.

The rearrangement uses TRBV30 and TRBJ1-3, with D unresolved. The CDR3 has 14 residues. Germline CDR1 reads GTSNPN; CDR2 reads SVGIG (reference sequence). The V and J ends lost 2 bases and 2 bases respectively, with 10 bases between them. The CDR3 coding sequence is TGTGCCTGGAGTTTTAAGGGAGCTGGAAACACCATATATTTT. Translation: CAWSFKGAGNTIYF.

The chain carries TRBV15 and TRBJ2-3, with D tentatively TRBD2 (5 bases). Trimming removed 0 bases at V and 0 bases at J, with 10 bases between. Germline lookup yields CDR1 LNHNV and CDR2 YYDKDF (reference sequence). The CDR3 runs to 16 residues. The CDR3 DNA reads as TGTGCCACCAGCAGAGATCCTCAGCGGAGCACAGATACGCAGTATTTT. This translates into CATSRDPQRSTDTQYF.